A selection of T cell receptor beta chains follows, all from one sample in a study of CD8+CD57+ T cells in acquired aplastic anemia. TCRdb called the reads again in MiXCR, with one record for every CDR3 protein. Seen here are roughly 170,000 distinct CDR3 sequences, 50% to 75% observed once, and the top ten hold under 50%. What was sequenced was sorted CD4+, CD8+, or CD8+CD57+ T cells (not recorded which) from PBMCs. These receptors all stem from a human donor in good health. The CDR3 runs from the conserved cysteine through the conserved F or W. Not all rows give a size; the values are once, few, many and, for expanded clones, a class.

>NA|15|TRBV5-6|TRBJ2-7
CASSFIAGGPPEQYF
>NA|15|TRBV24-1|TRBJ2-1
CATSDLTGRVGEQFF
>NA|13|TRBV4-2|TRBJ2-5
CASSQERTETQYF
>NA|14|TRBV29-1|TRBJ1-6
CSVAEGQYNSPLHF
>once|14|TRBV27|TRBJ1-6
CASSLGPYNSPLHF
>once|15|TRBV29-1|TRBJ2-5
CSAIPGTGVGETQYF
>NA|15|TRBV15|TRBJ1-3
CATSKETGAGNTIYF
>NA|15|TRBV29-1|TRBJ2-2
CSVEVRAKGTGELFF
>few|15|TRBV27|TRBJ2-3
CASSLMGLPTDTQYF
>once|15|TRBV24-1|TRBJ2-3
CATSDKGRWGSGQYF
>NA|14|TRBV7-8|TRBJ2-5
CASSLGGTGAEQYF
>many|13|TRBV7-9|TRBJ2-4
CASRAPDKNIQYF
>many|14|TRBV5-8|TRBJ1-4
CASSSTGGREKLFF
>NA|14|TRBV2|TRBJ1-3
CASGQGLSGNTIYF
>few|15|TRBV20-1|TRBJ2-3
CSAREDRGTTDTQYF
>NA|16|TRBV20-1|TRBJ1-3
CSARGRGISSGNTIYF
>NA|15|TRBV7-9|TRBJ2-5
CASSTGRSYQETQYF
>many|14|TRBV24-1|TRBJ1-2
CATSDPDRLDGYTF
>NA|12|TRBV7-8|TRBJ2-4
CASASHRGREYF
>NA|15|TRBV24-1|TRBJ2-1
CATSDLAGGLQEQFF
>NA|16|TRBV7-9|TRBJ1-6
CASTLDWGAHNSPLHF
>many|17|TRBV5-1|TRBJ1-3
CASSWATDGSSGNTIYF
>NA|13|TRBV2|TRBJ2-1
CASGGLLYNEQFF
>NA|16|TRBV7-9|TRBJ2-3
CASSLVLAGDIGTQYF
>NA|16|TRBV19|TRBJ2-2
CASSIGDDLFGGELFF
>many|15|TRBV15|TRBJ2-7
CATSKGTSGSYEQYF
>NA|12|TRBV20-1|TRBJ2-7
CSASRQGSEQYF
>NA|16|TRBV5-1|TRBJ2-1
CASSHLTGLAYNEQFF
>NA|16|TRBV15|TRBJ2-1
CATSRDGEGMYNEQFF
>NA|13|TRBV4-1|TRBJ1-2
CASSQLGRYGYTF
>NA|16|TRBV5-6|TRBJ2-7
CASSYGQGGLSYEQYF
>many|16|TRBV12-3/TRBV12-4|TRBJ2-3
CASISQLEGGTDTQYF
>NA|12|TRBV2|TRBJ2-7
CASSTQTYEQYF